This TCR beta chain was identified during a study of blood T cell dynamics during melanoma immunotherapy. Notes on the study in general: Unlike progressors, later disease-control patients had W3 repertoires gaining clonality or diversity.

Libraries were prepared by immunoSEQ multiplex PCR; TCRdb keeps only in-frame clonotypes and omits some of them. The sample comprises roughly 14,000 clones, more than 75% of which are singletons, and around 6% rests with the top ten. Points on this clone: Antigen specificity is unknown.

Time point: pre-treatment baseline. One draw preceded checkpoint blockade; another followed its first cycle at week 3. At 12 weeks after first infusion, RECIST 1.1 defined response for most patients. Patients had no prior systemic cancer treatment, immunosuppressants or other active cancers. The germline gives CDR1 LNHDA, CDR2 SQIVND (reference sequence). V shed 6 bases, J shed 6 bases, and the junction held 12 bases outside the gene matches. CDR3 length: 15 residues. Specimen: blood, collected from a patient treated with checkpoint blockade. This sequence was found in a human donor with melanoma. The rearrangement links TRBV19 to TRBJ2-5; 8 nucleotides align to TRBD1. CDR3 in amino acids: CASSPFPGGGKTQYF. CDR3 coding DNA: TGTGCCAGTAGCCCTTTCCCAGGGGGCGGTAAGACCCAGTACTTC. Based on the CDR3 plus reference TRBV19 and TRBJ2-5, the full variable domain is DGGITQSPKYLFRKEGQNVTLSCEQNLNHDAMYWYRQDPGQGLRLIYYSQIVNDFQKGDIAEGYSVSREKKESFPLTVTSAQKNPTAFYLCASSPFPGGGKTQYFGPGTRLLVL.